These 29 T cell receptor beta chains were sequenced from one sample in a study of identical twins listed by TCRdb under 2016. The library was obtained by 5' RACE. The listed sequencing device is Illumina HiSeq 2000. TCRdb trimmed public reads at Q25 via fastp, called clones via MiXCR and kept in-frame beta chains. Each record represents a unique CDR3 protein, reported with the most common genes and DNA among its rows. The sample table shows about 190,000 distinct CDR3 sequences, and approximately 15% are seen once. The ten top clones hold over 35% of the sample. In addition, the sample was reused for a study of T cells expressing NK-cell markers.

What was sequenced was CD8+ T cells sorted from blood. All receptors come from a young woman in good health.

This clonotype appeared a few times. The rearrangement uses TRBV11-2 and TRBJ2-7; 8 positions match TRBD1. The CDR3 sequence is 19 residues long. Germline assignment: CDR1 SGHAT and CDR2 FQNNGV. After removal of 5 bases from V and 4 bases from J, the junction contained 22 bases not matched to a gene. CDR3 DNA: TGTGCCAGCAGCCCCGGCGTGGACAGGGCTCTGCGTGGAGGATACGAGCAGTACTTC. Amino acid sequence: CASSPGVDRALRGGYEQYF. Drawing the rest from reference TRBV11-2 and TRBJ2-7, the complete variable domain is EAGVAQSPRYKIIEKRQSVAFWCNPISGHATLYWYQQILGQGPKLLIQFQNNGVVDDSQLPKDRFSAERLKGVDSTLKIQPAKLEDSAVYLCASSPGVDRALRGGYEQYFGPGTRLTVT.

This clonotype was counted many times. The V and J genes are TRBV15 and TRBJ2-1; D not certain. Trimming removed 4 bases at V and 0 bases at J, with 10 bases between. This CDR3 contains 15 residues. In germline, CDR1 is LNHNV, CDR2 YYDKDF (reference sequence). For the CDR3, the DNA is TGTGCCACCAGCATTAGCCTGAGCTCCTACAATGAGCAGTTCTTC. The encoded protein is CATSISLSSYNEQFF. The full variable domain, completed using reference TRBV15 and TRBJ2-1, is DAMVIQNPRYQVTQFGKPVTLSCSQTLNHNVMYWYQQKSSQAPKLLFHYYDKDFNNEADTPDNFQSRRPNTSFCFLDIRSPGLGDTAMYLCATSISLSSYNEQFFGPGTRLTVL.

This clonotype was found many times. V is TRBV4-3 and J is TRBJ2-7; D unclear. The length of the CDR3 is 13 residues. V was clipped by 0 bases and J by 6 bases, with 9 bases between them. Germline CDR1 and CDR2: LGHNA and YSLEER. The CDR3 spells CASSQEASGEQYF. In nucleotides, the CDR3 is TGCGCCAGCAGCCAAGAAGCTAGTGGCGAGCAGTACTTC.

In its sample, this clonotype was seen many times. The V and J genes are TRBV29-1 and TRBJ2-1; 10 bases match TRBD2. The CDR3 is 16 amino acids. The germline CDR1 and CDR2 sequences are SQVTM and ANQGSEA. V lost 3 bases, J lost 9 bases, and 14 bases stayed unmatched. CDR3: CSVDGRELAGGIEQFF. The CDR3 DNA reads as TGCAGCGTTGATGGGCGGGAATTAGCGGGAGGTATTGAGCAGTTCTTC.

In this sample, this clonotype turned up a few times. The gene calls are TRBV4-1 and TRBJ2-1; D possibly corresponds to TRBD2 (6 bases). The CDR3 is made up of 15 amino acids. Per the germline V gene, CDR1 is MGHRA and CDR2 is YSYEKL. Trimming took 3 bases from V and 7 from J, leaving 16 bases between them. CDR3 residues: CASSHSPGVRNEQFF. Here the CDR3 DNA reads TGCGCCAGCAGCCATTCCCCGGGAGTGCGTAATGAGCAGTTCTTC.

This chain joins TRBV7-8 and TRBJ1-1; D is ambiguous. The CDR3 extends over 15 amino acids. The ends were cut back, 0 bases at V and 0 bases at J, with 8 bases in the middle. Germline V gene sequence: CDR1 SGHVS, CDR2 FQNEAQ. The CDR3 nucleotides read TGTGCCAGCAGCTTAGCACCGGGCATGAACACTGAAGCTTTCTTT. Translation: CASSLAPGMNTEAFF. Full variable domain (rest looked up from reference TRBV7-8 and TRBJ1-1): GAGVSQSPRYKVAKRGQDVALRCDPISGHVSLFWYQQALGQGPEFLTYFQNEAQLDKSGLPSDRFFAERPEGSVSTLKIQRTQQEDSAVYLCASSLAPGMNTEAFFGQGTRLTVV.

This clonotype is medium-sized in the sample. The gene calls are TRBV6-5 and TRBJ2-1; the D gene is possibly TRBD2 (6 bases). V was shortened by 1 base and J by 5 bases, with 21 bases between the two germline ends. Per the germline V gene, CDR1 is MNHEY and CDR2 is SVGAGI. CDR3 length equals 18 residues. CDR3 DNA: TGTGCCAGCAGTTACTTCCCGGCAAACTGGGGGGAGGACAATGAGCAGTTCTTC. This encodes CASSYFPANWGEDNEQFF.

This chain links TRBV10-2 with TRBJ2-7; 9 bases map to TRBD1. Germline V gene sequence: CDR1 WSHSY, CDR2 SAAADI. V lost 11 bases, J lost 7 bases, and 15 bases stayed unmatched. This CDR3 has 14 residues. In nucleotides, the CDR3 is TGCGCCGGAGCTCGACAGGGGGAGTTAAGAGAGCAGTACTTC. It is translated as CAGARQGELREQYF.

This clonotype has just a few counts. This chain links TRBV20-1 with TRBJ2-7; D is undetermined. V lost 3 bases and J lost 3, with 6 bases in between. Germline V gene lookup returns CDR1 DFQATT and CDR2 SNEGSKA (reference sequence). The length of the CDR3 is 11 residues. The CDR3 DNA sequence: TGCAGTGCTAGCGTAATCTACGAGCAGTACTTC. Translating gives CSASVIYEQYF.

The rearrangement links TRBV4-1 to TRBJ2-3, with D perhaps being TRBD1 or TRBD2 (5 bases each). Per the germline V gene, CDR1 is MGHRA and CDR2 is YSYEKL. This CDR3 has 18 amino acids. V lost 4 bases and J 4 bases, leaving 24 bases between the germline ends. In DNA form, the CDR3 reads TGCGCCAGCAGCCCGAGATCTGCCGGGACCTGGTCCCCAGATACGCAGTATTTT. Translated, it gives CASSPRSAGTWSPDTQYF.

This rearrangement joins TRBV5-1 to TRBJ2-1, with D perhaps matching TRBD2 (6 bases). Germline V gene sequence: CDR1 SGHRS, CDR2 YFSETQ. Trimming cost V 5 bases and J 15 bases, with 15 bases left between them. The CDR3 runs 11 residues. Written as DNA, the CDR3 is TGCGCCAGCAGAGACGGGGGTCGGGGGTTCTTC. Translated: CASRDGGRGFF. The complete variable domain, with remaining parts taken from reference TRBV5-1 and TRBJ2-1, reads KAGVTQTPRYLIKTRGQQVTLSCSPISGHRSVSWYQQTPGQGLQFLFEYFSETQRNKGNFPGRFSGRQFSNSRSEMNVSTLELGDSALYLCASRDGGRGFFGPGTRLTVL.

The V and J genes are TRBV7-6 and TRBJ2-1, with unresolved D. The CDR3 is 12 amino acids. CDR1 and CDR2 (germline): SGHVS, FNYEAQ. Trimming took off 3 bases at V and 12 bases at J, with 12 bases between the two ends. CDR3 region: CASSLETPRQFF. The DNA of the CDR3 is TGTGCCAGCAGCTTGGAGACCCCGAGGCAGTTCTTC. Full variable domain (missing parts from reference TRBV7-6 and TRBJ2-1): GAGVSQSPRYKVTKRGQDVALRCDPISGHVSLYWYRQALGQGPEFLTYFNYEAQQDKSGLPNDRFSAERPEGSISTLTIQRTEQRDSAMYRCASSLETPRQFFGPGTRLTVL.

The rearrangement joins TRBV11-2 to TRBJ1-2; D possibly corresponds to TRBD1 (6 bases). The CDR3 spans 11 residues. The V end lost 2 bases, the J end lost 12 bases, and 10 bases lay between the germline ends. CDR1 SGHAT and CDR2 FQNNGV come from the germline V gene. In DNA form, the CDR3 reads TGTGCCAGCAGCTTACCGGAGGGGGACACCTTC. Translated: CASSLPEGDTF.

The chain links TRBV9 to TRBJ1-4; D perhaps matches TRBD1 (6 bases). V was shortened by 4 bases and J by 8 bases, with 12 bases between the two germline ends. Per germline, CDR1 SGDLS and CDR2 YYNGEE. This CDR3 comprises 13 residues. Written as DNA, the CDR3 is TGTGCCAGCAGCAAACAGGGTGGAGAAAAACTGTTTTTT. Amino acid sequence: CASSKQGGEKLFF.

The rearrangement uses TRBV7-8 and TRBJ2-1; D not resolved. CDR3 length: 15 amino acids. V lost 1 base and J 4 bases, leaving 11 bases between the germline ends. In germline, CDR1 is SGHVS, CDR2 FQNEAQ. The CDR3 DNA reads TGTGCCAGCAGCTTAGGGAAGAAGCTATACAATGAGCAGTTCTTC. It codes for CASSLGKKLYNEQFF.

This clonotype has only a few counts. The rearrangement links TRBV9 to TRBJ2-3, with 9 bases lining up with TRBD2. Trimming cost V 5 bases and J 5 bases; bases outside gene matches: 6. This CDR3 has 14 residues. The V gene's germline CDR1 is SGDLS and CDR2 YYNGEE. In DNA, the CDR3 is TGTGCCAGCAGAGGGGGACTAGCCATAGATACGCAGTATTTT. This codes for CASRGGLAIDTQYF.

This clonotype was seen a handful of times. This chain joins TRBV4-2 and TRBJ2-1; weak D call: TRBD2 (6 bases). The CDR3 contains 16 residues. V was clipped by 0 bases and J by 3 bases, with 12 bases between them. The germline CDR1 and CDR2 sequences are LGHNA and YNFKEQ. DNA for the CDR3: TGTGCCAGCAGCCAAGATGGGGTAGCGGTCTACAATGAGCAGTTCTTC. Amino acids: CASSQDGVAVYNEQFF.

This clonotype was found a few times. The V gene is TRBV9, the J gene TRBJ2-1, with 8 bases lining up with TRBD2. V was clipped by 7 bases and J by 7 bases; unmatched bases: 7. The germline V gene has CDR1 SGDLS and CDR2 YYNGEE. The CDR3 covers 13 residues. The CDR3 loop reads CASDGGAGNEQFF. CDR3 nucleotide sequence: TGTGCCAGCGACGGGGGGGCGGGGAATGAGCAGTTCTTC.

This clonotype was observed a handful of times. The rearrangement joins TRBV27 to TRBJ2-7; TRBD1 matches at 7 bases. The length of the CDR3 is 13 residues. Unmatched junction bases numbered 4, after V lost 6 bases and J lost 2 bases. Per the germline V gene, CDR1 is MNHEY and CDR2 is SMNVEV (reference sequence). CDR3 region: CASRLRGPYEQYF. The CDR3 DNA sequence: TGTGCCAGCAGGCTTAGGGGGCCCTACGAGCAGTACTTC.

The chain's CDR3 is CASNRGSGTDTQYF. The CDR3 DNA follows: TGTGCCAGCAACAGGGGGTCTGGCACAGATACGCAGTATTTT. The V and J genes are TRBV6-1 and TRBJ2-3; TRBD1 matches at 8 bases. The CDR3 has 14 residues. The V gene's germline CDR1 is MNHNS and CDR2 SASEGT. The ends lost 7 bases at V and 1 base at J; junction bases unmatched: 4.

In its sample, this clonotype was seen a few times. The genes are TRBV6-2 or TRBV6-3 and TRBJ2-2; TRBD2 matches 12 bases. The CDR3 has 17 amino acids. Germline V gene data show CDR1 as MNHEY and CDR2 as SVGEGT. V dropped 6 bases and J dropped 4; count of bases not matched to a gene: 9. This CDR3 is CASSPGTSGRTTGELFF. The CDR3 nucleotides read TGTGCCAGCAGCCCCGGGACTAGCGGGCGGACCACCGGGGAGCTGTTTTTT.

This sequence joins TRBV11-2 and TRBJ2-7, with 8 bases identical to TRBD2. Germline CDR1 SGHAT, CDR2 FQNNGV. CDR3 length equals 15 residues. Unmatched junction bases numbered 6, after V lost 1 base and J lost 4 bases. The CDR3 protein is CASSLAPSGLYEQYF. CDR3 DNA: TGTGCCAGCAGCTTAGCTCCTAGCGGGCTGTACGAGCAGTACTTC. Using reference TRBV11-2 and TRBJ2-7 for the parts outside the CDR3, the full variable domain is EAGVAQSPRYKIIEKRQSVAFWCNPISGHATLYWYQQILGQGPKLLIQFQNNGVVDDSQLPKDRFSAERLKGVDSTLKIQPAKLEDSAVYLCASSLAPSGLYEQYFGPGTRLTVT.

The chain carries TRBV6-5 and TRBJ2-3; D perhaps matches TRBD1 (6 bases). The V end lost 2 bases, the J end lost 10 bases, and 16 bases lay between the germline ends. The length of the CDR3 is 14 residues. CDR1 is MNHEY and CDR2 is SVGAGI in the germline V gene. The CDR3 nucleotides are TGTGCCAGCAGTTACACAACAGGGACCTCCCCGCAGTATTTT. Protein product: CASSYTTGTSPQYF.

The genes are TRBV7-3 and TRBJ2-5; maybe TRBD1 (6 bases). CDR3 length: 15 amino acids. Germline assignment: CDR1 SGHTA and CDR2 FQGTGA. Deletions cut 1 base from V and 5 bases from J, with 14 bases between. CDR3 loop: CASSLSPTGIETQYF. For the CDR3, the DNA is TGTGCCAGCAGCTTAAGTCCCACAGGGATTGAGACCCAGTACTTC.

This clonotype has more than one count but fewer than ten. CDR3 sequence reads: CASSTPEQGLYGYTF. Here the CDR3 DNA reads TGTGCCAGCAGCACCCCGGAACAGGGACTTTATGGCTACACCTTC. The V gene is TRBV5-5, the J gene TRBJ1-2; a possible D gene is TRBD1 (6 bases). The germline V gene has CDR1 SGHKS and CDR2 YYEKEE (reference sequence). The CDR3 is 15 residues long. Trimming cost V 4 bases and J 5 bases, with 18 bases left between them.

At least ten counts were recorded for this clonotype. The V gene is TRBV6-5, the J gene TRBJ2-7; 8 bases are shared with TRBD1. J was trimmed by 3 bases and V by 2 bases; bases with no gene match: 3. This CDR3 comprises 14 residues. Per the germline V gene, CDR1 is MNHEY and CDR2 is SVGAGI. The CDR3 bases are TGTGCCAGCAGTTACGGACAGGGTAGCTACGAGCAGTACTTC. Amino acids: CASSYGQGSYEQYF.

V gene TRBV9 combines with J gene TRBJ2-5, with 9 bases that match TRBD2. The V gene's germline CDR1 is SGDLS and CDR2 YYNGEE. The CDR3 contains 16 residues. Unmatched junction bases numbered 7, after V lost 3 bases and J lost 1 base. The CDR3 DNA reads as TGTGCCAGCAGCGGCTCTAGCGGGGCTTTCCAAGAGACCCAGTACTTC. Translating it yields CASSGSSGAFQETQYF.

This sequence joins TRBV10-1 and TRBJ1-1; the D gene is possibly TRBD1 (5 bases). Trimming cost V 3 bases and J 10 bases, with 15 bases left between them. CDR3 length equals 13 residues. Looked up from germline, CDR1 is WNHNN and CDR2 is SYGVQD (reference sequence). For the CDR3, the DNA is TGCGCCAGCAGTGAAACGGGCCCACAGGTAGCTTTCTTT. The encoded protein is CASSETGPQVAFF.

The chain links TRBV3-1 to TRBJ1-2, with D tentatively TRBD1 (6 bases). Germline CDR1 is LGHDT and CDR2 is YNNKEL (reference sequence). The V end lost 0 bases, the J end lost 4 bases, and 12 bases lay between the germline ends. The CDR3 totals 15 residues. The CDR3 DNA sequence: TGTGCCAGCAGCCAAGACCCAGACAGGATCTATGGCTACACCTTC. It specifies CASSQDPDRIYGYTF.